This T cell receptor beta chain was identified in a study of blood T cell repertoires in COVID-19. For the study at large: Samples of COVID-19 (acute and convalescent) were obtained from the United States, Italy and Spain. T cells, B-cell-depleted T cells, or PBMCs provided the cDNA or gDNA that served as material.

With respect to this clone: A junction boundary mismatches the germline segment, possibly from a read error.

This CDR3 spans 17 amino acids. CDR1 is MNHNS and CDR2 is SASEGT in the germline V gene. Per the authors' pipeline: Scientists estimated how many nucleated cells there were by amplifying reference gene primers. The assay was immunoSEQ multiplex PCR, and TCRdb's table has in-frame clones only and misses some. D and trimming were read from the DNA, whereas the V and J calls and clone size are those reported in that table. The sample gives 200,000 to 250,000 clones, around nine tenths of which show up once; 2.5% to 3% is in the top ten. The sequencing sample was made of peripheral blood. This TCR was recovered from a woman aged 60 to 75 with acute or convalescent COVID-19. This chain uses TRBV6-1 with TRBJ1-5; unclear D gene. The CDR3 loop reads CASSKASGVGKYQPQHF. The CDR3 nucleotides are TGTGCCAGCAGTAAAGCAAGCGGGGTGGGGAAATATCAGCCCCAGCATTTT.